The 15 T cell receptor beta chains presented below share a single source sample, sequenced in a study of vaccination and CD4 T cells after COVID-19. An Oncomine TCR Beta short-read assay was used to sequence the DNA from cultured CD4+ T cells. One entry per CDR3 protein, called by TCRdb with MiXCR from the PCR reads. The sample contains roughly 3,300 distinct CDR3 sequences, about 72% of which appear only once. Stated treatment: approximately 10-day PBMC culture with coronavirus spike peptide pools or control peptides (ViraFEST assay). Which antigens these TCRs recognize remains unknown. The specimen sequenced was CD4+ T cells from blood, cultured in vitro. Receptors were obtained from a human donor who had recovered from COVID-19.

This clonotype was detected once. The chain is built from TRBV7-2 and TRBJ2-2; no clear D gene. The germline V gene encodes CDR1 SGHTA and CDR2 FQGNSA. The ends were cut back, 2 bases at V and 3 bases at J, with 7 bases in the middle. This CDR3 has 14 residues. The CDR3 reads CASSLRFHTGELFF. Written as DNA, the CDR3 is TGTGCCAGCAGCTTAAGGTTCCACACCGGGGAGCTGTTTTTT.

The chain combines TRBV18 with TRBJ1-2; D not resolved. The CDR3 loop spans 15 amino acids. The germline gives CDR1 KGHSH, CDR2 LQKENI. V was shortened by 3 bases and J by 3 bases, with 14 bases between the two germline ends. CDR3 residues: CASSPLDLAHYGYTF. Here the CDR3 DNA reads TGTGCCAGCTCACCCCTGGATTTAGCTCACTATGGCTACACCTTC. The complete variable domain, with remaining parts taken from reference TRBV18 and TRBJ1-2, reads NAGVMQNPRHLVRRRGQEARLRCSPMKGHSHVYWYRQLPEEGLKFMVYLQKENIIDESGMPKERFSAEFPKEGPSILRIQQVVRGDSAAYFCASSPLDLAHYGYTFGSGTRLTVV.

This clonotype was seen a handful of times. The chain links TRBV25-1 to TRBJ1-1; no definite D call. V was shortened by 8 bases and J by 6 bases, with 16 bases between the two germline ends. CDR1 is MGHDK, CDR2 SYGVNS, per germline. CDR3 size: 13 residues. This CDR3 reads CASPKGTSSEAFF. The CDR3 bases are TGTGCCAGCCCAAAGGGAACGTCCTCTGAAGCTTTCTTT. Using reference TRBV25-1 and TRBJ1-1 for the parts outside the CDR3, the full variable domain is EADIYQTPRYLVIGTGKKITLECSQTMGHDKMYWYQQDPGMELHLIHYSYGVNSTEKGDLSSESTVSRIRTEHFPLTLESARPSHTSQYLCASPKGTSSEAFFGQGTRLTVV.

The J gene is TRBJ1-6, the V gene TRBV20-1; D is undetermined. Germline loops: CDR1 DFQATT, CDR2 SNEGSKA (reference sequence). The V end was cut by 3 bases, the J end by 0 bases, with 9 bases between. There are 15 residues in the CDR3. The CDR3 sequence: CSASVQSSYNSPLHF. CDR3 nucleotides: TGCAGTGCTAGTGTACAGAGCTCCTATAATTCACCCCTCCACTTT.

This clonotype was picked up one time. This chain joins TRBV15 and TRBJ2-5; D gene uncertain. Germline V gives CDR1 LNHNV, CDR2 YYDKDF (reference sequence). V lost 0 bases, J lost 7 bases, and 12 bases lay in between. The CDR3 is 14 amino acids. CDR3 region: CATSREGPLGTQYF. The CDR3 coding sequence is TGTGCCACCAGCAGAGAAGGCCCACTGGGGACCCAGTACTTC.

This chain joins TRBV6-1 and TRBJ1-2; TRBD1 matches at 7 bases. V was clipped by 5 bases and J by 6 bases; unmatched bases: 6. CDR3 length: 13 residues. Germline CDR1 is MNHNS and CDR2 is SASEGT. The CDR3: CASSLYRGNGYTF. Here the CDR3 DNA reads TGTGCCAGCAGTCTTTACAGGGGTAATGGCTACACCTTC.

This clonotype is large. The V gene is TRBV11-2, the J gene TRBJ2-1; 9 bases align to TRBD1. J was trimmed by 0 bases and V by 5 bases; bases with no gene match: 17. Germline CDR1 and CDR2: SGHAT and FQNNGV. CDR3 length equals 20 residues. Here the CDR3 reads CASSPRGQGKGGASYNEQFF. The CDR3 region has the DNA TGTGCCAGCAGCCCCCGAGGACAGGGGAAGGGGGGGGCCTCCTACAATGAGCAGTTCTTC. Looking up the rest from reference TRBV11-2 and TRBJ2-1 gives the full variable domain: EAGVAQSPRYKIIEKRQSVAFWCNPISGHATLYWYQQILGQGPKLLIQFQNNGVVDDSQLPKDRFSAERLKGVDSTLKIQPAKLEDSAVYLCASSPRGQGKGGASYNEQFFGPGTRLTVL.

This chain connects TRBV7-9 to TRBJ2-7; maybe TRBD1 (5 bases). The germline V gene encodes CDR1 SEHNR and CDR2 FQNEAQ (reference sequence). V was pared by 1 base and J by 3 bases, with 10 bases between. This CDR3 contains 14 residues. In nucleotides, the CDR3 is TGTGCCAGCAGCTTAGGCGACAGCCGCTACGAGCAGTACTTC. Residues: CASSLGDSRYEQYF.

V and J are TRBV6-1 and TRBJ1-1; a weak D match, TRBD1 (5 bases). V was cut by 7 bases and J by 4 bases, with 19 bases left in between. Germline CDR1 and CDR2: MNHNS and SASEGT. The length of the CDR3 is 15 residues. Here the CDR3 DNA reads TGTGCCAGCATTAATTCCTTATTGGGGCGCACTGAAGCTTTCTTT. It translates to CASINSLLGRTEAFF.

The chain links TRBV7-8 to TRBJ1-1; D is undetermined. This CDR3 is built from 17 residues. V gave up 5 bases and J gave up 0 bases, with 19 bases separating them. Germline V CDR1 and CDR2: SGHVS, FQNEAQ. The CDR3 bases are TGTGCCAGCAGCCCCGGGAGGGTTCTCTTTTTGAACACTGAAGCTTTCTTT. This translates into CASSPGRVLFLNTEAFF. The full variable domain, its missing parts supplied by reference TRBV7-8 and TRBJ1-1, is GAGVSQSPRYKVAKRGQDVALRCDPISGHVSLFWYQQALGQGPEFLTYFQNEAQLDKSGLPSDRFFAERPEGSVSTLKIQRTQQEDSAVYLCASSPGRVLFLNTEAFFGQGTRLTVV.

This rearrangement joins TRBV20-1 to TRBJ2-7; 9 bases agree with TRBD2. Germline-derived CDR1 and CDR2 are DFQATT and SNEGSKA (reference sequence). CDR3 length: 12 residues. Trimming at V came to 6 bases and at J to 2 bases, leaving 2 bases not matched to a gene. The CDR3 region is CSARGGAYEQYF. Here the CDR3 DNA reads TGCAGTGCGCGCGGGGGGGCCTACGAGCAGTACTTC.

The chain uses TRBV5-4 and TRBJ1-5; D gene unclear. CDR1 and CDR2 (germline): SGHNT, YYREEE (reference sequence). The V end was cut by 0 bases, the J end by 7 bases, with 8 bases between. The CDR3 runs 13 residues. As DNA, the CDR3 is TGTGCCAGCAGCTTGGGGGAGGGCCAGCCCCAGCATTTT. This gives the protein CASSLGEGQPQHF.

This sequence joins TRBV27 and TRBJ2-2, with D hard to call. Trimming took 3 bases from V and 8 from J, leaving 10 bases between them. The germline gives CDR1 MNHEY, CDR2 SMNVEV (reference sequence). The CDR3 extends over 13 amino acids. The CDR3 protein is CASSFVAMGELFF. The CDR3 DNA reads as TGTGCCAGCAGTTTTGTCGCGATGGGGGAGCTGTTTTTT.

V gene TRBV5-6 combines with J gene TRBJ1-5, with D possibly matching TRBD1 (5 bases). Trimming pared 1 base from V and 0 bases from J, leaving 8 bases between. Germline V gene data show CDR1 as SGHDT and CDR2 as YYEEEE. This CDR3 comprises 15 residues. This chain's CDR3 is CASSLRGSSNQPQHF. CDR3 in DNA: TGTGCCAGCAGCTTGCGGGGGAGTAGCAATCAGCCCCAGCATTTT.

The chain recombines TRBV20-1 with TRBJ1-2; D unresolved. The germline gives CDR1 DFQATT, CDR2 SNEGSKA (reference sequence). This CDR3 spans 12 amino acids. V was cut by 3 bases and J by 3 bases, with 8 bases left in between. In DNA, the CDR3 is TGCAGTGCTAGTGAGACCGACTATGGCTACACCTTC. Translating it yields CSASETDYGYTF.